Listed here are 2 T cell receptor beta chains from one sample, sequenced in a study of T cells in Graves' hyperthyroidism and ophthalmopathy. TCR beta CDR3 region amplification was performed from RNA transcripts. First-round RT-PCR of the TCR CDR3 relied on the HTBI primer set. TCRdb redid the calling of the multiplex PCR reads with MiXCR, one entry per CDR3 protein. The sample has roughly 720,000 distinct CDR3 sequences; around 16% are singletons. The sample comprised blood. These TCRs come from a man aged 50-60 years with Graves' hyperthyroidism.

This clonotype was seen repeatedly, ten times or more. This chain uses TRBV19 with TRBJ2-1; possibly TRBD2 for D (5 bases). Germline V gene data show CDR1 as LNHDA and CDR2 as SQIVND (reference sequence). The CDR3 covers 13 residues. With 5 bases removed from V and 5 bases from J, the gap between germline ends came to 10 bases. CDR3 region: CASSPQEDNEQFF. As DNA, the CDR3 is TGTGCCAGTAGTCCTCAGGAGGACAATGAGCAGTTCTTC. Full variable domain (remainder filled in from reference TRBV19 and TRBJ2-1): DGGITQSPKYLFRKEGQNVTLSCEQNLNHDAMYWYRQDPGQGLRLIYYSQIVNDFQKGDIAEGYSVSREKKESFPLTVTSAQKNPTAFYLCASSPQEDNEQFFGPGTRLTVL.

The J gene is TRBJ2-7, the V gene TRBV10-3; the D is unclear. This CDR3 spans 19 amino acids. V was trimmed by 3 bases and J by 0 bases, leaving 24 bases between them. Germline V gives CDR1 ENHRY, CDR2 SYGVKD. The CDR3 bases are TGTGCCATCAGTGATAAACGTTTGGTACGGACCAGCCGCTCCTACGAGCAGTACTTC. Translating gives CAISDKRLVRTSRSYEQYF.